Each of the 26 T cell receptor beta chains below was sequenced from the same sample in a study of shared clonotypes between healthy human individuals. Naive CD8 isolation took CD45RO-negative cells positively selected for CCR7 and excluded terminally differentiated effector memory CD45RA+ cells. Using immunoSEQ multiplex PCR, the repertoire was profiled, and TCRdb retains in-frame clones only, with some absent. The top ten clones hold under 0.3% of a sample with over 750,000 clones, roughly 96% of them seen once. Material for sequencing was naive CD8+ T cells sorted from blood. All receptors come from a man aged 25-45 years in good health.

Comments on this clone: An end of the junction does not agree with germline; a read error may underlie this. In DNA, the CDR3 is TGTGCCAGCAGTTTATCCCAGCGGGAGGGCCCCTTGTTC. It translates to CASSLSQREGPLF. The chain joins TRBV28 to TRBJ2-7; 10 bases fit TRBD2. The length of the CDR3 is 13 residues. Germline CDR1 MDHEN, CDR2 SYDVKM.

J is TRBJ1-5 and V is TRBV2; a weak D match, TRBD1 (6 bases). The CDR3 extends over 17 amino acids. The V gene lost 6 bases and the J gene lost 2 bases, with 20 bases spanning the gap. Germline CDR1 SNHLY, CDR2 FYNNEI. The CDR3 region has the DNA TGTGCCAGCAGGAGGACCGACTCTGGGGGCCGCAATCAGCCCCAGCATTTT. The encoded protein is CASRRTDSGGRNQPQHF.

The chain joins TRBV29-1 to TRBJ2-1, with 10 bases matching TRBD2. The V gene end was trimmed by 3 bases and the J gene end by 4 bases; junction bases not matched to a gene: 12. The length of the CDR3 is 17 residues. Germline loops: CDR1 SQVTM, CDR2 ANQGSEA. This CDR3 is CSVEIASGGNSYNEQFF. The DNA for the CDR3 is TGCAGCGTTGAGATTGCTAGCGGGGGAAACTCTTACAATGAGCAGTTCTTC.

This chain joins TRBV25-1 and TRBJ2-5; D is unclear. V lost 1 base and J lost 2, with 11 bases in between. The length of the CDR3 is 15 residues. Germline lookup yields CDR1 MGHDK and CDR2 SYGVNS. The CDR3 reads CASSELRDEQETQYF. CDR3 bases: TGTGCCAGCAGTGAATTAAGGGATGAGCAAGAGACCCAGTACTTC.

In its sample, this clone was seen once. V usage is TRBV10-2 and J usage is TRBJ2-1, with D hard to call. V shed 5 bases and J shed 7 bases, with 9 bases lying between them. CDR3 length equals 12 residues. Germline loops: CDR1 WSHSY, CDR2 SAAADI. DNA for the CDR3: TGCGCCAGCAGTTTTCATGAGAATGAGCAGTTCTTC. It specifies CASSFHENEQFF.

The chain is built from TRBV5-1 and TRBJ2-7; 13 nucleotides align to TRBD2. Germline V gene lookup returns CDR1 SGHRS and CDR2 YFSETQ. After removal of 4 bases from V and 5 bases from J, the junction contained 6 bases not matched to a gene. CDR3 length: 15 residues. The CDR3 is CASSKTSGRIHEQYF. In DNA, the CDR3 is TGCGCCAGCAGCAAGACTAGCGGGAGGATCCACGAGCAGTACTTC.

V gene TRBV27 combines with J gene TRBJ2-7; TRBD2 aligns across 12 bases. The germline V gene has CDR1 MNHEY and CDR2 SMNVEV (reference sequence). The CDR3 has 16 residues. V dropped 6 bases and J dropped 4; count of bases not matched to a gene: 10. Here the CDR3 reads CASSREGTSGSYEQYF. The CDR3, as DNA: TGTGCCAGCAGCCGCGAGGGGACTAGCGGGTCATACGAGCAGTACTTC.

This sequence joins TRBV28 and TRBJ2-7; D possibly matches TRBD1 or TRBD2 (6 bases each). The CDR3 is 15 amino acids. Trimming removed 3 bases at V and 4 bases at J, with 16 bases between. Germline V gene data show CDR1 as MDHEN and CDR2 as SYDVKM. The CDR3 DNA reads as TGTGCCAGCAGTTTGGTCCCAGGGGAGGTTTACGAGCAGTACTTC. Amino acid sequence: CASSLVPGEVYEQYF.

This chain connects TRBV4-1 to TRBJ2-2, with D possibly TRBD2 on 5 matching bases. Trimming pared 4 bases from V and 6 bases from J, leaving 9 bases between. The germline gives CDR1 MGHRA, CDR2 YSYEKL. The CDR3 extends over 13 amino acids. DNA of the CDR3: TGCGCCAGCAGCCTATTCGGGGCCGGGGAGCTGTTTTTT. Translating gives CASSLFGAGELFF.

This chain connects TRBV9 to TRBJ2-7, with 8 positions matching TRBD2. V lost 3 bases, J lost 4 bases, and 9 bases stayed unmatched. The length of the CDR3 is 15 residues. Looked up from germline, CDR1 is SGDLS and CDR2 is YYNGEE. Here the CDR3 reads CASSETVGREYEQYF. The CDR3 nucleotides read TGTGCCAGCAGCGAGACCGTCGGGAGGGAGTACGAGCAGTACTTC.

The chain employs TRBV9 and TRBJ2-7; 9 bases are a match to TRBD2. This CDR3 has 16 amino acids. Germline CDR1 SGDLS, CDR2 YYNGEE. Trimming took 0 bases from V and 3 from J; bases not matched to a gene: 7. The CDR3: CASSVGGLAGFYEQYF. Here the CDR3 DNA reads TGTGCCAGCAGCGTAGGTGGGCTAGCGGGATTCTACGAGCAGTACTTC.

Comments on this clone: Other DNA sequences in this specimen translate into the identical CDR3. The CDR3 protein is CASSLGRVSYEQYF. The CDR3 region has the DNA TGTGCCAGCAGTTTAGGACGGGTCTCCTACGAGCAGTACTTC. V usage is TRBV27 and J usage is TRBJ2-7; the D is unclear. Trimming took off 2 bases at V and 0 bases at J, with 8 bases between the two ends. The CDR3 covers 14 residues. Germline loops: CDR1 MNHEY, CDR2 SMNVEV (reference sequence).

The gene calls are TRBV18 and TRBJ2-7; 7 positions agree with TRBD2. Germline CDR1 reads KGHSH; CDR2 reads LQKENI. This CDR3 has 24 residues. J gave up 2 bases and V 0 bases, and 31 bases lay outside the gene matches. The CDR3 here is CASSPPTGSTGDQSGTVTAYEQYF. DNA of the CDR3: TGTGCCAGCTCACCACCCACCGGGAGTACAGGAGACCAAAGCGGGACCGTAACGGCCTACGAGCAGTACTTC.

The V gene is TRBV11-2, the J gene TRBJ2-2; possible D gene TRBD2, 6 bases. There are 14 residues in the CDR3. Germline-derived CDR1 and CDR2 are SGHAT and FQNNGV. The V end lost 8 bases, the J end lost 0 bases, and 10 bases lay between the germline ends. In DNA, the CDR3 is TGTGCCAGCTTAGGCGGGGCGAACACCGGGGAGCTGTTTTTT. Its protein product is CASLGGANTGELFF.

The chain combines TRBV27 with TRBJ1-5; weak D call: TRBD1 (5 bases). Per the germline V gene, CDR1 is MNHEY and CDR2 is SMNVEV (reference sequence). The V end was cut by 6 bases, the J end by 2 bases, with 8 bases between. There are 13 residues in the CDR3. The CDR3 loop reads CASSQGRNQPQHF. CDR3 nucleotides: TGTGCCAGCAGCCAGGGACGCAATCAGCCCCAGCATTTT.

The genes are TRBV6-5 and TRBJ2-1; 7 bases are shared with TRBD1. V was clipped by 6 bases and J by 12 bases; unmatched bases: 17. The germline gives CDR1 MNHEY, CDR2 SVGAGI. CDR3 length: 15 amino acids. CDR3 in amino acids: CASSYAGTANEGQFF. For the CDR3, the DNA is TGTGCCAGCAGCTACGCCGGGACAGCTAATGAAGGGCAGTTCTTC.

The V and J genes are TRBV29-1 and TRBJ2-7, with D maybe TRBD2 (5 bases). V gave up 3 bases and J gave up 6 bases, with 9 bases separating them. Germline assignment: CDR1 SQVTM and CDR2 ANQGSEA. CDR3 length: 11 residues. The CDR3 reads CSVERGREQYF. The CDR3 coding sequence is TGCAGCGTTGAGAGAGGGCGCGAGCAGTACTTC.

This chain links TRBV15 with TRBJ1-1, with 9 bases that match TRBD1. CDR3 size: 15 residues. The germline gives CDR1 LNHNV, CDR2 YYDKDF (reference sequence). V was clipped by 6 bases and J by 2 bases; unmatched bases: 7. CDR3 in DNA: TGTGCCACCAGGATGGACAGGGGAGGAAACACTGAAGCTTTCTTT. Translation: CATRMDRGGNTEAFF.

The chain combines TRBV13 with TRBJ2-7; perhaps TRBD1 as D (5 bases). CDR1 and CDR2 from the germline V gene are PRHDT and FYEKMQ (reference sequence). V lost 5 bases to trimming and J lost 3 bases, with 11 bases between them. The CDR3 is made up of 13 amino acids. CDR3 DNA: TGTGCCAGCAGCAGAGACAGCCACTACGAGCAGTACTTC. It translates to CASSRDSHYEQYF.

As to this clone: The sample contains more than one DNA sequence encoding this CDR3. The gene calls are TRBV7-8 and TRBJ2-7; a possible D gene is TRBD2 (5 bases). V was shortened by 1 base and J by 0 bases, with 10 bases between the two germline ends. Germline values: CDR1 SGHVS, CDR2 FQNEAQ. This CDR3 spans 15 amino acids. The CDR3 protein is CASSLGRTSSYEQYF. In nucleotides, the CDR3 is TGTGCCAGCAGCTTAGGTCGGACTTCCTCCTACGAGCAGTACTTC.

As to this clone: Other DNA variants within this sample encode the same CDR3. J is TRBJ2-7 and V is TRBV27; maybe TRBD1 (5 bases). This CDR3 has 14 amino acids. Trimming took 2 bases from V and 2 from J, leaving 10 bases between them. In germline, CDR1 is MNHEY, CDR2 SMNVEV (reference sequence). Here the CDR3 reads CASSLRGRTYEQYF. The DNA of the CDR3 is TGTGCCAGCAGTTTAAGGGGAAGGACCTACGAGCAGTACTTC.

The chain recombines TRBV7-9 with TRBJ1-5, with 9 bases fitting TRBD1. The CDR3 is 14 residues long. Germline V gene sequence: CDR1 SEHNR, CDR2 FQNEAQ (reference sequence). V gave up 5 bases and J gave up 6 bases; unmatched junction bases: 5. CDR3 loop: CASSPGQGIQPQHF. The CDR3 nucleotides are TGTGCCAGCAGCCCCGGACAGGGGATTCAGCCCCAGCATTTT.

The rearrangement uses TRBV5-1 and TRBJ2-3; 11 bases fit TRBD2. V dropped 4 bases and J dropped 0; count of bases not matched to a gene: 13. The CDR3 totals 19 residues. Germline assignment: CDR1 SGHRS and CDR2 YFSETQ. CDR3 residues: CASSPTLAGGVLSTDTQYF. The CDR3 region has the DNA TGCGCCAGCAGCCCCACCCTAGCGGGAGGAGTTTTAAGCACAGATACGCAGTATTTT.

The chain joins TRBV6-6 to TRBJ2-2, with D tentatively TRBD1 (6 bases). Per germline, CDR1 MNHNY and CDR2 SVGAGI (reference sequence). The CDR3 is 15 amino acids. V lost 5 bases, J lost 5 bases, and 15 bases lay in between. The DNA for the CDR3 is TGTGCCAGCAGTACACCGGACAGTAATACCGGGGAGCTGTTTTTT. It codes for CASSTPDSNTGELFF.

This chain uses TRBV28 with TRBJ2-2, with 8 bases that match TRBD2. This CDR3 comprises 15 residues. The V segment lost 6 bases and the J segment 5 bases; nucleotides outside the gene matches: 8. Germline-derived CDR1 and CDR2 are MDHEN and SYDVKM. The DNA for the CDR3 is TGTGCCAGCAGACCGAATTTAGCGGGAACCGGGGAGCTGTTTTTT. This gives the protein CASRPNLAGTGELFF.

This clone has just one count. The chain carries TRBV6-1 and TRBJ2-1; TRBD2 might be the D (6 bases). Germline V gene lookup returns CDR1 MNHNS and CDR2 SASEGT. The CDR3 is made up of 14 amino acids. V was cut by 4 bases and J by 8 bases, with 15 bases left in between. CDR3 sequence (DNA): TGTGCCAGCAGTGGGGGACTTTCGAGGGATGAGCAGTTCTTC. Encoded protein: CASSGGLSRDEQFF.